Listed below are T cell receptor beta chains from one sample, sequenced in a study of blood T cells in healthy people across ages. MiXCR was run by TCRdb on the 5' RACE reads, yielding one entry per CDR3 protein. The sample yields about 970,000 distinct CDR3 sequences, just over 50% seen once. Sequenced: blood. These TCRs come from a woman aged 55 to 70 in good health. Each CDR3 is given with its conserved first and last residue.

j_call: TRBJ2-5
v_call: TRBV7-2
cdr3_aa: CASSSPGPLETQYF

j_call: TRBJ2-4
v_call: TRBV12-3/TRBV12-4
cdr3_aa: CASSFRGTRVTLAKNIQYF

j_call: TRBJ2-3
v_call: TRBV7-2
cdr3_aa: CASSLVALVGVTQYF

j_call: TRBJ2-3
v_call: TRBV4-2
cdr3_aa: CASSQDGLAGTDTQYF

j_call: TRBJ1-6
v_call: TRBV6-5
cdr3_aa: CASSPRSGNSPLHF

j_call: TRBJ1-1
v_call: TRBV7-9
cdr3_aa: CASTTWTGTSMNTEAFF

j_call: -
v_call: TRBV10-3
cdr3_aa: CAISESAGREQYF

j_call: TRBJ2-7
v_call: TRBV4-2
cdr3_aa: CASSLKPAGGLYF

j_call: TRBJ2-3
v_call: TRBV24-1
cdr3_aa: CATPGTSGSTDTQYF

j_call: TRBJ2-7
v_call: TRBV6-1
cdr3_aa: CASRESTSRADEQYF

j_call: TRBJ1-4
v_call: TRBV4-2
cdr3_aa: CASSLGTGTNEKLFF

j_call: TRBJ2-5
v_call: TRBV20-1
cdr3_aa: CSLSRGVSDETQYF

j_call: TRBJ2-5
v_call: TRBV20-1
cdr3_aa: CSASVRNEQYF

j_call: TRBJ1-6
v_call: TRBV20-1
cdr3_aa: CSATTGETLYNSSPLHF

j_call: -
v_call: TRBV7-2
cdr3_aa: CASSLVSSGSPYEQFF

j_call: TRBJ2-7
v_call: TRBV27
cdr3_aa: CASYPSGVGLSSYEQYF

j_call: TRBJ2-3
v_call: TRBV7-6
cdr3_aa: CASSPQVAGGTDTQYF

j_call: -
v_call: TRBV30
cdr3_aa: CAWSVDTTGEQYF

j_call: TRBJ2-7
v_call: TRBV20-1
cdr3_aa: CSANRDRAYEQYF

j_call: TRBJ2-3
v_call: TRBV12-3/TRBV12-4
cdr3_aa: CVSSWYRGASTDTQYF

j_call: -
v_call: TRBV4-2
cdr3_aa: CAFRWASGRSHEQYF

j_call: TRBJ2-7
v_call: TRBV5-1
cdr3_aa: CASRPITGASYEQYF

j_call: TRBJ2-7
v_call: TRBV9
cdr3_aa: CASSSDRLSYEQYF

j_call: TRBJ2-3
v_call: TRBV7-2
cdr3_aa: CASTRPRDGDTQYF

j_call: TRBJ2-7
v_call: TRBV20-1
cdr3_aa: CSARGLAYEQYF

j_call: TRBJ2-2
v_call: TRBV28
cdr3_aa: CASSPSGWGQADTGELFF

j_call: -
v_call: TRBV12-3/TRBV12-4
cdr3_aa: CASRETSGKNIQYF

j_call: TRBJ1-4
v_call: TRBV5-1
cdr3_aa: CASSYDSNEKLFF